Listed below are T cell receptor beta chains from one sample, sequenced in a study of control samples from healthy donors and cancer patients. Using immunoSEQ multiplex PCR, the repertoire was profiled, and TCRdb retains in-frame clones only, with some absent. Among around 72,000 clones, more than 75% were seen once, and the ten largest hold around 15%. Material: blood. The receptors originated from a man aged 50 to 60 in good health. CDR3s include the opening cysteine and the closing phenylalanine or tryptophan. Fields, in order: V gene, J gene, clone size, D gene, CDR3 DNA, CDR3 protein. The D gene is left open where the match is weak. Clone size is not always given. Where it is, it says once, few, many or a class for expanded clones.

V: TRBV19; J: TRBJ2-7; size: .; D: TRBD1; DNA: TGTGCCAGTAGTCCCGGGACAGGGGGCAGGTACTTC; CDR3: CASSPGTGGRYF
V: TRBV7-2; J: TRBJ2-5; size: .; D: .; DNA: TGTGCCAGCAGCTTAGCCAGGGTGGGCAAAGAGACCCAGTACTTC; CDR3: CASSLARVGKETQYF
V: TRBV11-3; J: TRBJ2-7; size: once; D: .; DNA: TGTGCCAGCAGCTTTTTCGGGAGTCGGTACGAGCAGTACTTC; CDR3: CASSFFGSRYEQYF
V: TRBV6-5; J: TRBJ2-7; size: .; D: .; DNA: TGTGCCAGCTCCCACGAAGTACGACGGAACTACGAGCAGTACTTC; CDR3: CASSHEVRRNYEQYF
V: TRBV6-5; J: TRBJ2-3; size: .; D: TRBD2; DNA: TGTGCCAGCAGTTACTCAAGGACTAGCGACACAGATACGCAGTATTTT; CDR3: CASSYSRTSDTDTQYF
V: TRBV29-1; J: TRBJ2-2; size: .; D: .; DNA: TGCAGCGTTAATTCGGGCCCTACGAACACCGGGGAGCTGTTTTTT; CDR3: CSVNSGPTNTGELFF
V: TRBV18; J: TRBJ1-1; size: .; D: .; DNA: TGTGCCAGCTCACCAGGAGGGGTTAACACTGAAGCTTTCTTT; CDR3: CASSPGGVNTEAFF
V: TRBV5-1; J: TRBJ2-3; size: .; D: TRBD1; DNA: TGCGCCAGCAGCTCCAGGGGGCTTGAGCGGGATACGCAGTATTTT; CDR3: CASSSRGLERDTQYF
V: TRBV7-2; J: TRBJ1-2; size: .; D: TRBD1; DNA: TGTGCCAGCAGCGAGGACAGGTTGGGAGGCTACACCTTC; CDR3: CASSEDRLGGYTF
V: TRBV6-2/TRBV6-3; J: TRBJ2-3; size: .; D: TRBD2; DNA: TGTGCCAGCAGTTACGCTAGCGGGAGTGGCACAGATACGCAGTATTTT; CDR3: CASSYASGSGTDTQYF
V: TRBV10-3; J: TRBJ2-7; size: few; D: .; DNA: TGTGCCACCAACGACGCGGGAACCTACGAGCAGTACTTC; CDR3: CATNDAGTYEQYF
V: TRBV15; J: TRBJ1-1; size: .; D: .; DNA: TGTGCCACCAGCAGAGGTCGTCGTGGGGAAGCTTTCTTT; CDR3: CATSRGRRGEAFF
V: TRBV11-3; J: TRBJ1-6; size: .; D: .; DNA: TGTGCCAGCAGCTTAGATCAAACAGTACATTCACCCCTCCACTTT; CDR3: CASSLDQTVHSPLHF
V: TRBV6-5; J: TRBJ1-1; size: .; D: .; DNA: TGTGCCAGCAGTTACTCGGGGGGTATGAACACTGAAGCTTTCTTT; CDR3: CASSYSGGMNTEAFF
V: TRBV27; J: TRBJ2-3; size: .; D: TRBD2; DNA: TGTGCCAGCAGTTTGACACTAGCGGTGCTAGATACGCAGTATTTT; CDR3: CASSLTLAVLDTQYF
V: TRBV2; J: TRBJ1-6; size: .; D: .; DNA: TGTGCCAGCAGTGAAGGGGTACAGGGAGGATCACCCCTCCACTTT; CDR3: CASSEGVQGGSPLHF
V: TRBV21-1; J: TRBJ2-5; size: .; D: .; DNA: TGTGCCAGCAGCACGGACAGGGCGCGGGGTGGTCAAGAGACCCAGTACTTC; CDR3: CASSTDRARGGQETQYF
V: TRBV11-3; J: TRBJ2-1; size: .; D: TRBD2; DNA: TGTGCCAGCAGCTTAGAAGGTCTAGCGGGAGGCTACTCCTACAATGAGCAGTTCTTC; CDR3: CASSLEGLAGGYSYNEQFF
V: TRBV12-5; J: TRBJ2-7; size: .; D: .; DNA: TGTGCTAGTGGTTTGGTATACGAGCAGTACTTC; CDR3: CASGLVYEQYF
V: TRBV9; J: TRBJ2-3; size: few; D: .; DNA: TGTGCCAGCAGCGTAGGGGCCGACCGCACAGATACGCAGTATTTT; CDR3: CASSVGADRTDTQYF
V: TRBV30; J: TRBJ1-5; size: .; D: .; DNA: TGTGCCTGGGGGACCTGGGGAAATCAGCCCCAGCATTTT; CDR3: CAWGTWGNQPQHF
V: TRBV7-2; J: TRBJ2-1; size: once; D: TRBD2; DNA: TGTGCCAGCAGCTCCCCCGGACTAGACAATGAGCAGTTCTTC; CDR3: CASSSPGLDNEQFF
V: TRBV2; J: TRBJ1-2; size: .; D: TRBD1; DNA: TGTGCCAGCAGGCCGGGACAGGATAACTATGGCTACACCTTC; CDR3: CASRPGQDNYGYTF
V: TRBV9; J: TRBJ2-3; size: .; D: TRBD2; DNA: TGTGCCAGCAGCGTAGCCGGCGGGAGCGGGTTAGATACGCAGTATTTT; CDR3: CASSVAGGSGLDTQYF
V: TRBV19; J: TRBJ1-5; size: few; D: .; DNA: TGTGCCAGTAGGGAAGAGCATCCCAATCAGCCCCAGCATTTT; CDR3: CASREEHPNQPQHF
V: TRBV18; J: TRBJ1-2; size: .; D: TRBD1; DNA: TGTGCCAGCTCACCCGGGACAGACACCGGTTACGGCTACACCTTC; CDR3: CASSPGTDTGYGYTF
V: TRBV30; J: TRBJ2-7; size: .; D: .; DNA: TGTGCCTGGAGTGTGGGAAACTACGAGCAGTACTTC; CDR3: CAWSVGNYEQYF
V: TRBV6-2/TRBV6-3; J: TRBJ2-6; size: .; D: .; DNA: TGTGCCAGCAGTTACTCGACGGCGGGTAACGTCAACGTCCTGACTTTC; CDR3: CASSYSTAGNVNVLTF
V: TRBV28; J: TRBJ2-5; size: .; D: .; DNA: TGTGCCAGCAGTCCCGGGGCCTTATACCAAGAGACCCAGTACTTC; CDR3: CASSPGALYQETQYF
V: TRBV4-3; J: TRBJ1-1; size: once; D: .; DNA: TGCGCCAGCAGCCAAGAACCGGGGGGCACTGAAGCTTTCTTT; CDR3: CASSQEPGGTEAFF
V: TRBV19; J: TRBJ1-1; size: .; D: TRBD1; DNA: TGTGCCAGTAGGATACAGGGGGGATTGAACACTGAAGCTTTCTTT; CDR3: CASRIQGGLNTEAFF
V: TRBV9; J: TRBJ2-5; size: .; D: .; DNA: TGTGCCAGCAGCGTAGATCCAGGGAGACCTCAAGAGACCCAGTACTTC; CDR3: CASSVDPGRPQETQYF
V: TRBV5-1; J: TRBJ1-1; size: .; D: .; DNA: TGCGCCAGCAGCTTCCAGCCAACAGGAGACACTGAAGCTTTCTTT; CDR3: CASSFQPTGDTEAFF
V: TRBV7-8; J: TRBJ1-1; size: .; D: .; DNA: TGTGCCAGCAGCTTAGCGATCCGGGGGAGAACTGAAGCTTTCTTT; CDR3: CASSLAIRGRTEAFF
V: TRBV11-2; J: TRBJ2-7; size: .; D: TRBD2; DNA: TGTGCCAGCAGCTCCCAACTAGCGGGAGCAGGAGAGCAGTACTTC; CDR3: CASSSQLAGAGEQYF
V: TRBV7-9; J: TRBJ2-1; size: .; D: .; DNA: TGTGCCAGCAGCTTAAGCGGACTACACAACAATGAGCAGTTCTTC; CDR3: CASSLSGLHNNEQFF
V: TRBV19; J: TRBJ1-1; size: .; D: .; DNA: TGTGCCAGTAGTATACGGACCGGCACTGAAGCTTTCTTT; CDR3: CASSIRTGTEAFF
V: TRBV20-1; J: TRBJ1-6; size: .; D: .; DNA: TGCAGTGCTAGTACCGGTAATTCGCTCGCACCCCTCCACTTT; CDR3: CSASTGNSLAPLHF
V: TRBV4-2; J: TRBJ2-3; size: .; D: TRBD2; DNA: TGTGCCAGCAGCCAAGATACGGGTAGCGGGAGGGGGACAGATACGCAGTATTTT; CDR3: CASSQDTGSGRGTDTQYF
V: TRBV15; J: TRBJ2-7; size: .; D: .; DNA: TGTGCCACCAGCAGACGTTTGGGTTACGAGCAGTACTTC; CDR3: CATSRRLGYEQYF
V: TRBV6-5; J: TRBJ1-5; size: few; D: .; DNA: TGTGCCAGCAGTCGGGCTTGGGGGAGCAATCAGCCCCAGCATTTT; CDR3: CASSRAWGSNQPQHF
V: TRBV7-6; J: TRBJ2-2; size: .; D: TRBD2; DNA: TGTGCCAGCAGCTCACGGGAGGGAGGGGCCGGGGAGCTGTTTTTT; CDR3: CASSSREGGAGELFF
V: TRBV28; J: TRBJ1-2; size: .; D: TRBD1; DNA: TGTGCCAGCAGCATACCGACAGGGGGTTCGGGTGGCTACACCTTC; CDR3: CASSIPTGGSGGYTF
V: TRBV5-1; J: TRBJ1-1; size: .; D: TRBD1; DNA: TGCGCCAGCAGCCGGACAGGGGCGGCGAACACTGAAGCTTTCTTT; CDR3: CASSRTGAANTEAFF
V: TRBV6-5; J: TRBJ1-5; size: .; D: .; DNA: TGTGCCAGCAGTTACGGCTATGGGACATCAAATCAGCCCCAGCATTTT; CDR3: CASSYGYGTSNQPQHF
V: TRBV11-3; J: TRBJ2-7; size: .; D: TRBD1; DNA: TGTGCCAGCAGCTCTCCGGGACAGGGGAGTTACGAGCAGTACTTC; CDR3: CASSSPGQGSYEQYF
V: TRBV19; J: TRBJ1-3; size: .; D: .; DNA: TGTGCCAGTAGTTCCGCGACAGGTCTCTCTGGAAACACCATATATTTT; CDR3: CASSSATGLSGNTIYF
V: TRBV24-1; J: TRBJ2-5; size: .; D: .; DNA: TGTGCCACCAGTGACCCTCAGGAGGGAGAAGAGACCCAGTACTTC; CDR3: CATSDPQEGEETQYF
V: TRBV7-2; J: TRBJ2-7; size: .; D: .; DNA: TGTGCCAGCAGCTTAGGGGACTACGAGCAGTACTTC; CDR3: CASSLGDYEQYF
V: TRBV29-1; J: TRBJ2-5; size: .; D: TRBD2; DNA: TGCAGCGTTGTGTGGCTAGCGGGAGGACAAGAGACCCAGTACTTC; CDR3: CSVVWLAGGQETQYF